The T cell receptor beta chain under discussion was sequenced for a study of T cell responses to AZD1222 COVID-19 vaccine. Assay: immunoSEQ multiplex PCR; the TCRdb copy retains only in-frame clones and omits some. The sample comprises about 110,000 clones, 70% to 90% of which are singletons, and around 3.2% rests with the top ten. This clone appeared once. This specimen consisted of peripheral blood, obtained on day 0 of AZD1222 vaccination. This TCR derives from an adult in good health.

In DNA, the CDR3 is TGTGCCAGCATAGGCGGGGGTAGGGATACGCAGTATTTT. Its protein is CASIGGGRDTQYF. This rearrangement joins TRBV3-1 (or the pseudogene TRBV3-2) to TRBJ2-3; 7 positions agree with TRBD2. Germline V gives CDR1 LGHDT, CDR2 YNNKEL (reference sequence). V lost 7 bases, J lost 6 bases, and 7 bases stayed unmatched. CDR3 length: 13 residues.